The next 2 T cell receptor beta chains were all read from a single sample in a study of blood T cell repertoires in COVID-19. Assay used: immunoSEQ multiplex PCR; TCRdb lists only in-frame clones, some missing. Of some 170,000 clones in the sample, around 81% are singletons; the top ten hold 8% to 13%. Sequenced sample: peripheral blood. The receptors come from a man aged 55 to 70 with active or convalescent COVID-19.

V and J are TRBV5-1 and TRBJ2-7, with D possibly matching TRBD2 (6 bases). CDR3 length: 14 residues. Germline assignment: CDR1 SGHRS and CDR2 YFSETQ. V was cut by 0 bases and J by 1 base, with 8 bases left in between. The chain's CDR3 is CASSLGTKSYEQYF. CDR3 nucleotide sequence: TGCGCCAGCAGCTTGGGGACTAAGTCCTACGAGCAGTACTTC.

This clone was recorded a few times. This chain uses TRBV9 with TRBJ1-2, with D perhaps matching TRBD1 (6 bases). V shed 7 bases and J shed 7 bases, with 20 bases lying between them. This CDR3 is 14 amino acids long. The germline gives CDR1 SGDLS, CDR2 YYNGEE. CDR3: CASGLDTGNSGYTF. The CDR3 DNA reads TGTGCCAGCGGTCTGGACACAGGGAATAGTGGCTACACCTTC.